This TCR beta chain originates from a study of blood T cell repertoires in COVID-19. Repertoires were generated with immunoSEQ multiplex PCR, while TCRdb's copy carries only in-frame clones and drops some. The repertoire consists of approximately 170,000 clones, with 82% occurring once and the leading ten covering roughly a tenth. Germline V gives CDR1 DFQATT, CDR2 SNEGSKA (reference sequence). Trimming cost V 6 bases and J 7 bases, with 12 bases left between them. This CDR3 comprises 11 residues. Sequencing input: peripheral blood. The receptor was derived from a woman of 80 years or more with active or convalescent COVID-19. The V call is TRBV20-1, the J call TRBJ1-1, with D possibly being TRBD1 (6 bases). This chain's CDR3 is CSAERGFEAFF. CDR3 in DNA: TGCAGTGCCGAGAGGGGGTTTGAAGCTTTCTTT.